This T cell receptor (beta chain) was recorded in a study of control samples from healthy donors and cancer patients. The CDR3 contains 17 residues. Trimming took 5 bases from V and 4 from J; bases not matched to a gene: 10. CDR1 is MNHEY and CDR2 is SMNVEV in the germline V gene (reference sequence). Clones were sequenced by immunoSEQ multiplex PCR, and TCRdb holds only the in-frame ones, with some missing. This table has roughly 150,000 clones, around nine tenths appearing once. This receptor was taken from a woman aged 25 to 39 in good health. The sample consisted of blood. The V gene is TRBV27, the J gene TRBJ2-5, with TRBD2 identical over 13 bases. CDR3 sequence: CASSPSGLAGVGETQYF. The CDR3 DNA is TGTGCCAGCAGTCCCTCTGGACTAGCGGGAGTAGGAGAGACCCAGTACTTC.